One TCR beta chain is described in this entry. What it binds is not known. The data stem from a study of spatial heterogeneity in lung cancer. TCRdb redid the calling of the 5' RACE reads with MiXCR, one entry per CDR3 protein. Of some 120,000 distinct CDR3 sequences in the sample, more than 10% were seen once. Study results and limitations: Relative to follow-up, resection was when ubiquitous expanded tumor TCRs appeared more in blood.

This CDR3 is 16 amino acids long. Germline values: CDR1 SGHDT, CDR2 YYEEEE. Germline trimming cut 6 bases from V and 2 bases from J; bases unmatched to any gene: 6. This sample's time point: blood at routine non-recurrence follow-up after resection. From tumor, nontumor lung or frozen PBMC, whole RNA was taken unsorted for sequencing. This receptor was obtained from a male donor with early-stage non-small cell lung cancer. The chain combines TRBV5-6 with TRBJ2-3; 13 nucleotides match TRBD2. The specimen comprised PBMCs, sampled at follow-up. The CDR3 bases are TGTGCCAGCACCGGGACTAGCGGGGTTATCACAGATACGCAGTATTTT. Its protein product is CASTGTSGVITDTQYF. The full variable domain, with the rest looked up from reference TRBV5-6 and TRBJ2-3, is DAGVTQSPTHLIKTRGQQVTLRCSPKSGHDTVSWYQQALGQGPQFIFQYYEEEERQRGNFPDRFSGHQFPNYSSELNVNALLLGDSALYLCASTGTSGVITDTQYFGPGTRLTVL.